This T cell receptor (beta chain) was profiled in a study of T cell responses to AZD1222 COVID-19 vaccine. Study conclusions and caveats: Baseline antibody screening turned up just a handful of seropositive AZD1222 recipients. Breadth and depth of Spike-specific TCRs rose after two AZD1222 doses. Repertoires were obtained only post-peak T cell response. The study found vaccine-associated CD4 TCRs spanning spike, dominant at 160-218 and 743-854.

The protocol was immunoSEQ multiplex PCR, while the TCRdb copy is restricted to in-frame clones and leaves out a portion. The sample contains some 91,000 clones, around 90% of which appear only once. With respect to this clone: No antigen is known for it.

The CDR3 runs to 14 residues. Trimming cost V 4 bases and J 2 bases, with 15 bases left between them. CDR1 and CDR2 (germline): SQVTM, ANQGSEA. The chain joins TRBV29-1 to TRBJ2-7, with D possibly TRBD2 on 6 matching bases. The clonotype was recovered from an adult in good health. The input for sequencing was peripheral blood, taken on day 0 of AZD1222 vaccination. In DNA form, the CDR3 reads TGCAGCGTTGGCACCGGGACTGGACCCTACGAGCAGTACTTC. It codes for CSVGTGTGPYEQYF.